The clone carrying this T cell receptor (beta chain) was seen just once. Its antigen remains unknown. This CDR3 is missing its conserved last phenylalanine or tryptophan, likely due to a read error. No DNA is shown, since the ends of the CDR3 on it are uncertain; the CDR3 is the one TCRdb lists. Method: immunoSEQ multiplex PCR; TCRdb's copy keeps in-frame clones and lacks some. There are fewer than 120,000 clones in the sample; approximately 94% occur only once, and approximately 2.8% lies in the top ten. The data stem from a study of T cell responses to AZD1222 COVID-19 vaccine. Including both end residues, the CDR3 is 14 amino acids long. Germline V CDR1 and CDR2: SGHDN, FVKESK. Study-wide results and caveats: Reportedly, nearly half of unique spike TCRs recognized epitopes outside B.1.351/B.1.1.7 mutations.

This receptor was obtained from an adult who received the AZD1222 COVID-19 vaccine. Source: peripheral blood, taken 28 days after the second AZD1222 dose. This chain uses TRBV14 with TRBJ1-1; the D call in the table, TRBD1, was not verified against the DNA. The chain's CDR3 is CASSQDGTTSWRDR.